The clone carrying this T cell receptor (beta chain) was counted a few times. What it binds is not known. These data originate in a study of T cell repertoires in cytomegalovirus infection. Study summary: Indicated by public TCR beta signatures were CMV infection and matching HLA type.

The study's findings and limits: Public TCR beta family frequency separated CMV-and-HLA carriers, including in an independent cohort. Dominating the ex vivo response were HLA-C-restricted CMV-specific TCR beta clonotypes.

The V end was cut by 3 bases, the J end by 2 bases, with 14 bases between. The CDR3 length is 15 residues. The germline V gene encodes CDR1 MNHEY and CDR2 SVGEGT. TCRdb redid the calling of the reads with MiXCR, one entry per CDR3 protein. This repertoire shows roughly 920,000 distinct CDR3 sequences, roughly 30% found once; its top ten account for about an eighth. The sequences come from cultured CD8+ T cells from PBMCs, collected from culture after CMV antigen stimulation. The clonotype was recovered from a human donor in good health (CMV status not recorded). Some clones in this sample may be carry-over from other donors' samples. The chain recombines TRBV6-2 or TRBV6-3 with TRBJ2-7; D possibly matches TRBD1 or TRBD2 (5 bases each). As DNA, the CDR3 is TGTGCCAGCAGTTATGAGGGGCTCGATACCTACGAGCAGTACGTC. This encodes CASSYEGLDTYEQYV.